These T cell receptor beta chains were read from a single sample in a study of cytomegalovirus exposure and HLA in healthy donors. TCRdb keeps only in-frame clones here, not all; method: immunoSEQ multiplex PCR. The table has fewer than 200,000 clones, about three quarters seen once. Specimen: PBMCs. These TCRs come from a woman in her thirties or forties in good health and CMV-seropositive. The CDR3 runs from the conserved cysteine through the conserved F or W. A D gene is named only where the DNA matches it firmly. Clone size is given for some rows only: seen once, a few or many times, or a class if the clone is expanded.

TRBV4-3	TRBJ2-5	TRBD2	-	TGCGCCAGCAGCCAAACTAGCGGGATGCGAGAGACCCAGTACTTC	CASSQTSGMRETQYF
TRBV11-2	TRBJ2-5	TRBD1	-	TGTGCCAGCAGCTCGGACAGGTTTCAGGCCCAGTACTTC	CASSSDRFQAQYF
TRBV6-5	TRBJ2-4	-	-	TGTGCCAGCAGCTTAGACTACCGGGGAAACATTCAGTACTTC	CASSLDYRGNIQYF
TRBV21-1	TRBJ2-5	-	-	TGTGCCAGCAGCAAAGAGTCCCAGGGGAAAGAGACCCAGTACTTC	CASSKESQGKETQYF
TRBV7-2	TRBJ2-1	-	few	TGTGCCAGCAGCCCCGTCGATGAGCAGTTCTTC	CASSPVDEQFF
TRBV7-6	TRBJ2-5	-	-	TGTGCCAGCAGCTTAGCGGAAGGCGGCAGCGACGAGACCCAGTACTTC	CASSLAEGGSDETQYF
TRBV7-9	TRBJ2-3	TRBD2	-	TGTGCCAGCAGCCGTTCGGGAGGGGCTAATACGCAGTATTTT	CASSRSGGANTQYF
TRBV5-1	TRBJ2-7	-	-	TGCGCCAGCAGCCCCCTAGACCGCGTCTACGAGCAGTACTTC	CASSPLDRVYEQYF
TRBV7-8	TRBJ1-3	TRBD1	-	TGTGCCAGCAGTGCGACAGGGGTCTCTGGAAACACCATATATTTT	CASSATGVSGNTIYF
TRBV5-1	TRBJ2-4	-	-	TGCGCCAGCAGCCAGGAAAACATTCAGTACTTC	CASSQENIQYF
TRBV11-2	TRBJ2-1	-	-	TGTGCCAGCAGCTTATCGGGTGAGCAGTTCTTC	CASSLSGEQFF
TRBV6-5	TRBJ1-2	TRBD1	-	TGTGCCAGCAGCCGTGACATGACAGGGAACTATGGCTACACCTTC	CASSRDMTGNYGYTF
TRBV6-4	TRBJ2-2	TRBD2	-	TGTGCCAGCAGTAGGGGACTAGCGGGGATGAACACCGGGGAGCTGTTTTTT	CASSRGLAGMNTGELFF
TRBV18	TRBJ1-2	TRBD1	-	TGTGCCAGCTCACCCTGGGGACAGGCTAATAACTATGGCTACACCTTC	CASSPWGQANNYGYTF
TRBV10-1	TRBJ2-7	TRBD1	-	TGCGCCAGCAAGAGGACAGGGGACTCCGAGCAGTACTTC	CASKRTGDSEQYF
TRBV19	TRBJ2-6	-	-	TGTGCCAGTAGACCTCGGGATGGGGCCAACGTCCTGACTTTC	CASRPRDGANVLTF
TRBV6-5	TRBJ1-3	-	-	TGTGCCAGCAGTTACCAGGGATCTGGAAACACCATATATTTT	CASSYQGSGNTIYF
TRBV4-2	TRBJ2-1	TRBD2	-	TGTGCCAGCAGCCAGGGACTAGCGGGAGATCCTTCCTACAATGAGCAGTTCTTC	CASSQGLAGDPSYNEQFF